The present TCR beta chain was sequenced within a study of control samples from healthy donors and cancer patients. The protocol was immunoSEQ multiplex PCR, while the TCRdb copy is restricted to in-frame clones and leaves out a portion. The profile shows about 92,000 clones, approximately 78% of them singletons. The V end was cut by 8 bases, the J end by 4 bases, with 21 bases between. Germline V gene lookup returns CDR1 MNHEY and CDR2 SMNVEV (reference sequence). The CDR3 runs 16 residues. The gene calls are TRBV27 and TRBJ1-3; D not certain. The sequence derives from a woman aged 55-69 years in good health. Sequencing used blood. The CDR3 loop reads CASDTERTFTGNTIYF. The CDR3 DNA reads TGTGCCAGCGACACTGAGAGAACTTTTACCGGAAACACCATATATTTT.